Listed here are 25 T cell receptor beta chains from one sample, sequenced in a study of human T cells and chemical hapten exposure. TCRdb re-analysed the RACE reads in MiXCR, keeping a single row per CDR3 protein. The top ten hold 2.3% of the sample, which has about 260,000 distinct CDR3 sequences, around 9.3% seen once. Time point given: pre-sensitization, week 0. Documented treatment: therapeutic diphenylcyclopropenone sensitization with weekly scalp DPC. Source: whole blood, taken in connection with sensitization to the hapten diphenylcyclopropenone (DPC). The receptors originated from a woman aged 40 to 55 with alopecia areata. Some clones in this sample may be carry-over from other donors' samples.

V and J are TRBV14 and TRBJ2-4, with 11 nucleotides matching TRBD1. J lost 13 bases, V lost 4 bases, and 9 bases had no gene match. The CDR3 contains 14 residues. Germline V gene data show CDR1 as SGHDN and CDR2 as FVKESK. CDR3 loop: CASSLPSGQGGQYF. In DNA, the CDR3 is TGTGCCAGCAGCCTCCCCTCGGGACAGGGGGGCCAGTACTTC.

The V call is TRBV7-8, the J call TRBJ2-2; TRBD1 matches at 7 bases. The CDR3 contains 17 residues. Losses at the gene ends were 5 bases for V and 2 bases for J; bases not matched to a gene: 11. Germline CDR1 is SGHVS and CDR2 is FQNEAQ. The chain's CDR3 is CASSHQHRGYNTGELFF. For the CDR3, the DNA is TGTGCCAGCAGCCACCAACACAGGGGATACAACACCGGGGAGCTGTTTTTT.

In its sample, this clonotype was seen a few times. The rearrangement uses TRBV5-1 and TRBJ2-2; unclear D gene. Germline values: CDR1 SGHRS, CDR2 YFSETQ. V was cut by 1 base and J by 3 bases, with 7 bases left in between. This CDR3 contains 14 residues. CDR3 sequence: CASSLSYHTGELFF. The CDR3, as DNA: TGCGCCAGCAGCTTGAGCTATCACACCGGGGAGCTGTTTTTT.

This clonotype was detected only a few times. The chain joins TRBV27 to TRBJ2-7; D remains ambiguous. This CDR3 is 13 amino acids long. Trimming removed 3 bases from V and 4 bases from J, with 10 bases in between. Germline assignment: CDR1 MNHEY and CDR2 SMNVEV (reference sequence). The DNA of the CDR3 is TGTGCCAGCAGTTTCGGTCCAGAATACGAGCAGTACTTC. Encoded protein: CASSFGPEYEQYF.

The chain employs TRBV3-1 and TRBJ2-1; TRBD2 aligns across 10 bases. V was clipped by 1 base and J by 3 bases; unmatched bases: 15. CDR1 is LGHDT, CDR2 YNNKEL, per germline (reference sequence). This CDR3 has 20 residues. For the CDR3, the DNA is TGTGCCAGCAGCCAAGTATATGGACTAGCGGAGGAAGATATCTACAATGAGCAGTTCTTC. Residues: CASSQVYGLAEEDIYNEQFF.

The chain links TRBV20-1 to TRBJ1-1; tentative D call: TRBD1 (5 bases). Germline V gene data show CDR1 as DFQATT and CDR2 as SNEGSKA (reference sequence). Between the trimmed V and J ends, which lost 1 base and 5 bases, there was a span of 23 bases. This CDR3 has 17 amino acids. CDR3 loop: CSARGGPGASLETEAFF. As DNA, the CDR3 is TGCAGTGCTAGAGGGGGACCAGGTGCCTCCTTGGAGACTGAAGCTTTCTTT.

The genes are TRBV5-1 and TRBJ2-5; D might be TRBD2 (5 bases). The CDR3 consists of 11 residues. V was pared by 5 bases and J by 3 bases, with 5 bases between. Germline V lookup: CDR1 SGHRS, CDR2 YFSETQ. The CDR3 region is CASRREETQYF. The CDR3 coding sequence is TGCGCCAGCAGGCGGGAAGAGACCCAGTACTTC.

This chain links TRBV28 with TRBJ2-5, with D maybe TRBD2 (6 bases). Germline-derived CDR1 and CDR2 are MDHEN and SYDVKM. Trimming removed 3 bases at V and 4 bases at J, with 15 bases between. The length of the CDR3 is 15 residues. CDR3 in amino acids: CASSFPRGYSETQYF. The CDR3 DNA sequence: TGTGCCAGCAGTTTCCCCCGGGGGTACTCAGAGACCCAGTACTTC.

The chain employs TRBV29-1 and TRBJ2-3, with TRBD2 identical over 14 bases. The V segment lost 7 bases and the J segment 4 bases; nucleotides outside the gene matches: 4. The germline CDR1 and CDR2 sequences are SQVTM and ANQGSEA. CDR3 length: 14 amino acids. CDR3 sequence (DNA): TGCAGCGCCCCGGGACTAGCGGGAGCAGATACGCAGTATTTT. This codes for CSAPGLAGADTQYF.

V is TRBV29-1 and J is TRBJ2-1; 10 nucleotides line up with TRBD1. This CDR3 is 14 amino acids long. Trimming removed 1 base from V and 4 bases from J; junction bases left unmatched: 1. Germline CDR1 SQVTM, CDR2 ANQGSEA. The CDR3, as DNA: TGCAGCGTTGAAGGGGGACAGGGGTACAATGAGCAGTTCTTC. Protein sequence: CSVEGGQGYNEQFF.

This clonotype was recorded many times. The V call is TRBV7-9, the J call TRBJ1-2; the match to TRBD1 covers 11 bases. CDR1 and CDR2 from the germline V gene are SEHNR and FQNEAQ (reference sequence). This CDR3 is built from 14 residues. V gave up 5 bases and J gave up 5 bases; unmatched junction bases: 4. The CDR3 sequence is CASSSRDRGYGYTF. In nucleotides, the CDR3 is TGTGCCAGCAGCAGCCGGGACAGGGGGTATGGCTACACCTTC.

Many counts were recorded for this clonotype. V gene TRBV7-9 combines with J gene TRBJ2-5, with D maybe TRBD2 (7 bases). Germline CDR1 reads SEHNR; CDR2 reads FQNEAQ (reference sequence). The CDR3 is made up of 14 amino acids. Trimming took off 5 bases at V and 4 bases at J, with 14 bases between the two ends. The CDR3 loop reads CASSPRAGAETQYF. In DNA, the CDR3 is TGTGCCAGCAGCCCACGGGCGGGGGCAGAGACCCAGTACTTC. Together with reference TRBV7-9 and TRBJ2-5, the CDR3 gives the full variable domain: DTGVSQNPRHKITKRGQNVTFRCDPISEHNRLYWYRQTLGQGPEFLTYFQNEAQLEKSRLLSDRFSAERPKGSFSTLEIQRTEQGDSAMYLCASSPRAGAETQYFGPGTRLLVL.

This clonotype was found a few times. CDR3 region: CSVDWTSGSGVGQFF. CDR3 coding DNA: TGCAGCGTTGATTGGACTAGCGGGAGTGGGGTAGGTCAGTTCTTC. The gene calls are TRBV29-1 and TRBJ2-1; 13 bases are shared with TRBD2. CDR1 is SQVTM, CDR2 ANQGSEA, per germline. V shed 3 bases and J 13 bases; nucleotides not matched to a gene: 12. This CDR3 region has 15 residues.

This chain uses TRBV4-2 with TRBJ2-3; D may be TRBD2 (5 bases). The CDR3 is made up of 13 amino acids. V was shortened by 2 bases and J by 4 bases, with 7 bases between the two germline ends. Germline V gene lookup returns CDR1 LGHNA and CDR2 YNFKEQ. CDR3 sequence reads: CASSQSGADTQYF. In DNA form, the CDR3 reads TGTGCCAGCAGCCAAAGCGGCGCAGATACGCAGTATTTT.

The chain couples TRBV6-5 to TRBJ2-7; D may be TRBD1 or TRBD2 (5 bases each). V gave up 1 base and J gave up 5 bases, with 12 bases separating them. In germline, CDR1 is MNHEY, CDR2 SVGAGI. The length of the CDR3 is 14 residues. CDR3 residues: CASSYFGTGHEQYF. The CDR3, as DNA: TGTGCCAGCAGTTACTTCGGGACGGGCCACGAGCAGTACTTC.

This clonotype was counted only a few times. The chain carries TRBV9 and TRBJ2-2; the D is unclear. This CDR3 is built from 13 residues. V lost 0 bases, J lost 5 bases, and 5 bases lay in between. Germline CDR1 and CDR2: SGDLS and YYNGEE. CDR3 sequence reads: CASSVDGTGELFF. CDR3 DNA: TGTGCCAGCAGCGTAGACGGGACCGGGGAGCTGTTTTTT.

This clonotype was seen many times. Here the CDR3 reads CASSLGPGAEGYTF. The DNA of the CDR3 is TGTGCCAGCAGCTTAGGTCCGGGGGCCGAAGGCTACACCTTC. The gene calls are TRBV7-2 and TRBJ1-2; a possible D gene is TRBD1 (6 bases). V was pared by 1 base and J by 8 bases, with 14 bases between. CDR1 SGHTA and CDR2 FQGNSA come from the germline V gene. CDR3 length: 14 residues.

V gene TRBV6-2 or TRBV6-3 combines with J gene TRBJ1-6, with 8 bases identical to TRBD1. J was trimmed by 7 bases and V by 5 bases; bases with no gene match: 4. The CDR3 totals 14 residues. Germline V gene lookup returns CDR1 MNHEY and CDR2 SVGEGT. The CDR3 coding sequence is TGTGCCAGCAGTCCGGACAGGGAGAATTCACCCCTCCACTTT. This sequence encodes CASSPDRENSPLHF.

This clonotype was counted only a few times. This sequence joins TRBV6-2 or TRBV6-3 and TRBJ1-1, with unresolved D. With 3 bases removed from V and 10 bases from J, the gap between germline ends came to 12 bases. Per the germline V gene, CDR1 is MNHEY and CDR2 is SVGEGT. The CDR3 runs to 12 residues. The CDR3 protein is CASSYSFDRAFF. DNA for the CDR3: TGTGCCAGCAGTTATTCCTTTGACCGAGCTTTCTTT.

V is TRBV12-3 or TRBV12-4 and J is TRBJ2-7; 12 bases match TRBD1. This CDR3 spans 15 amino acids. The V gene end was trimmed by 6 bases and the J gene end by 5 bases; junction bases not matched to a gene: 8. The CDR3, as DNA: TGTGCCAGCAGCGGGACAGGGGGCTCTTGGCACGAGCAGTACTTC. It codes for CASSGTGGSWHEQYF.

This clonotype was counted a few times. This sequence joins TRBV12-3 or TRBV12-4 and TRBJ1-1; D is ambiguous. This CDR3 spans 15 amino acids. Trimming pared 10 bases from V and 5 bases from J, leaving 23 bases between. For the CDR3, the DNA is TGTGCCACTTCGAACGGACCCGGGAGGGAAACTGAAGCTTTCTTT. It codes for CATSNGPGRETEAFF.

V gene TRBV6-2 or TRBV6-3 combines with J gene TRBJ2-1; 10 bases agree with TRBD2. CDR1 and CDR2 (germline): MNHEY, SVGEGT. CDR3 length equals 15 residues. The V gene end was trimmed by 7 bases and the J gene end by 7 bases; junction bases not matched to a gene: 10. CDR3 coding DNA: TGTGCCAGCATTCCCGGGGCTAGCGGGAGTAATGAGCAGTTCTTC. Translating it yields CASIPGASGSNEQFF.

This clonotype was observed a few times. The chain employs TRBV9 and TRBJ2-5; D possibly corresponds to TRBD2 (6 bases). V was trimmed by 0 bases and J by 2 bases, leaving 14 bases between them. The germline V gene encodes CDR1 SGDLS and CDR2 YYNGEE. This CDR3 has 16 amino acids. DNA of the CDR3: TGTGCCAGCAGCGTAGGTTGGGGGACTCTTCAAGAGACCCAGTACTTC. Its protein product is CASSVGWGTLQETQYF. The full variable domain, rest sourced from reference TRBV9 and TRBJ2-5, is DSGVTQTPKHLITATGQRVTLRCSPRSGDLSVYWYQQSLDQGLQFLIQYYNGEERAKGNILERFSAQQFPDLHSELNLSSLELGDSALYFCASSVGWGTLQETQYFGPGTRLLVL.

This clonotype was recorded once. This chain uses TRBV28 with TRBJ2-1, with D possibly being TRBD1 (6 bases). This CDR3 region has 15 residues. Trimming took 6 bases from V and 6 from J, leaving 18 bases between them. Germline CDR1 is MDHEN and CDR2 is SYDVKM. The CDR3 is CASSYITGPVNEQFF. For the CDR3, the DNA is TGTGCCAGCAGCTACATTACAGGGCCGGTCAATGAGCAGTTCTTC.

The chain carries TRBV6-6 and TRBJ2-7, with 7 nucleotides matching TRBD1. The V gene end was trimmed by 7 bases and the J gene end by 5 bases; junction bases not matched to a gene: 11. This CDR3 is built from 14 residues. Germline loops: CDR1 MNHNY, CDR2 SVGAGI (reference sequence). The CDR3 spells CASTSDRRGDEQYF. CDR3 nucleotide sequence: TGTGCCAGCACATCGGACAGGCGAGGGGACGAGCAGTACTTC.